This T cell receptor beta chain derives from a study of cytomegalovirus exposure and HLA in healthy donors. Study-level information: From donors who were HLA-typed, an early data release held 80 million to 95 million unique TCRs. General study findings and limits: It was likely that a cluster of highly shared sequence variants was a sequencing artifact. Versus the approximately 700-donor mean, an Asian-associated ancestry cluster reportedly showed fewer N-insertions in a later analysis.

This clone was seen only a few times. The antigen remains unidentified. The CDR3 contains 14 residues. Germline V gene sequence: CDR1 SGHRS, CDR2 YFSETQ. V lost 5 bases, J lost 3 bases, and 2 bases stayed unmatched. PCR primers comprised 60 Vbeta and 13 Jbeta primers. The protocol was immunoSEQ multiplex PCR, while the TCRdb copy is restricted to in-frame clones and leaves out a portion. The sample shows tens of thousands of clones, about 78% of them seen only once. The V call is TRBV5-1, the J call TRBJ2-7, with 13 positions matching TRBD2. The sequence was collected from a man in his forties in good health and CMV-seronegative. The sample comprised PBMCs. In DNA, the CDR3 is TGCGCCAGCAGTGGGACTAGCGGGGTCTACGAGCAGTACTTC. It yields the protein CASSGTSGVYEQYF.